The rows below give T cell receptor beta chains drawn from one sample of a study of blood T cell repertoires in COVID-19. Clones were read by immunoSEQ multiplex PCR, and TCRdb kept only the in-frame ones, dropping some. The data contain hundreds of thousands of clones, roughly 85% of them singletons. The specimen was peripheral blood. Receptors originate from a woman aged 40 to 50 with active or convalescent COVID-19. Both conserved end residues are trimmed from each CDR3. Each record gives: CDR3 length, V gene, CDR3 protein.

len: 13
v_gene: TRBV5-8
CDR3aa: ASSPGTGFNEKLF

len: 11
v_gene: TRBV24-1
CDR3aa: ATRRDTSGELF

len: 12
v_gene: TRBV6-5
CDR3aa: ASNRAGDLYEQY

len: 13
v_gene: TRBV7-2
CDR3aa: ASSLYGQNTGELF

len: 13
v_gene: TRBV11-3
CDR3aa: ASSPTGTGGREQY

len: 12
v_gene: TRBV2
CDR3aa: ASSSHPLGAEAF

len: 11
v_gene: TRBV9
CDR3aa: ASSVRVTGELF

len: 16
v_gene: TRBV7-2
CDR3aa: ASSLYLRWGQGPSPLH

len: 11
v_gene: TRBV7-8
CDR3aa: ASSLRPGVEQY

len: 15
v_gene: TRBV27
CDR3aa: ASRGGGGVVAYNEQF

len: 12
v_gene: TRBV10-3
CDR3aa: ATRLRGQTYEQY

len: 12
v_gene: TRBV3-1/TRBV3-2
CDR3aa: ASSQTGQGNTIY

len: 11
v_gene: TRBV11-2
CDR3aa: ASSLEVRAIQY

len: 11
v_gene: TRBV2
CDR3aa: ASLAGGGGEQF

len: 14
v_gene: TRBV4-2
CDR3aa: ASSPQSGGAVNEQF

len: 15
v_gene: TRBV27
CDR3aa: AGLLAGGKLTKNIQY

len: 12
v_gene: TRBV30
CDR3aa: AWAGDTKVGGYT

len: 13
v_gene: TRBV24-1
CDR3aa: ATSDRLAVTNEQF

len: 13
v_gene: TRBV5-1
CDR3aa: ASRRRTSGSYEQY

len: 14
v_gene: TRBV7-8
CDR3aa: ASSRGRGLYNSPLH

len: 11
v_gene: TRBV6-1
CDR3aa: ASSEQGGTEAF

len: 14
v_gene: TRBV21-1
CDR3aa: ASSKARQGINSPLH

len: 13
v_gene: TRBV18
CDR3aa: ASSPPEDIDTEAF

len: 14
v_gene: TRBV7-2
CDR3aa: ASSLGGQDSWEKLF

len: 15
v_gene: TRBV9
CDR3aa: ASSDDRGRANTGELF

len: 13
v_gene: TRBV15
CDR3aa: ATSLVDRLNSPLH

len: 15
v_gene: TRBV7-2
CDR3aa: ASSLSSLVGANEKLF

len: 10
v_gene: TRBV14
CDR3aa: ASSQGRSGQY

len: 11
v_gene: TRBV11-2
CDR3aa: ASSTDDISGYT

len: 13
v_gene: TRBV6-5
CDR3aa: ASSYASGLTYEQY

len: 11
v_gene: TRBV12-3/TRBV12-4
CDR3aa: ASSNVDPWRAF

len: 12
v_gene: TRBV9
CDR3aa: ASSVAQAGYEQY

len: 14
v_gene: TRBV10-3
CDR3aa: AIRRQVWASGNTIY

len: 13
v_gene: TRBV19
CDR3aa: ASRTGRSSYNEQF

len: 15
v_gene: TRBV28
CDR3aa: ASSLYSTGSSNQPQH

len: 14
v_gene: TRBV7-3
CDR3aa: ASSNTGGRSYNEQF

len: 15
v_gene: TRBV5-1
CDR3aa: ASSWPTGASSYNEQF

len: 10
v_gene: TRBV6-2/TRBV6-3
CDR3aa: ASSILGYEQY

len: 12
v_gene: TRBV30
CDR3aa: AWSPGVGTDTQY

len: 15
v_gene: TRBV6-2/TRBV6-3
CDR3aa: ASSLGTSGNSYNEQF

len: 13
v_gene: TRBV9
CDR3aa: ASSLGTASNQPQH

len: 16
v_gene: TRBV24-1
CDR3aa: ATSPSGGASYSNQPQH

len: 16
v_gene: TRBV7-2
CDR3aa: ASSFLGTNRGGNQPQH

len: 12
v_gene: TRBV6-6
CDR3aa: ASSFTTGLSEQY

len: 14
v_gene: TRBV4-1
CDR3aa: ASRALADRGSVIQY

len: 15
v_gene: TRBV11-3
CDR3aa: ASSSPRGGYSYNEQF

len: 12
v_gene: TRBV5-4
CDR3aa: ASSLDRGGLEQY

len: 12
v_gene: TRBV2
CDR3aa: ATQETRGQEKLF